Below are 31 T cell receptor beta chains sequenced from a single sample in a study of CD8 T cells in ankylosing spondylitis (dated 2017 in TCRdb). The library was made by 5' RACE. The sample was run on an Illumina HiSeq 2500. TCRdb trimmed public reads at Q25 via fastp, called clones via MiXCR and kept in-frame beta chains. Rows matching on CDR3 protein sequence are summarized as one entry with the most common DNA and genes. Counted in this sample were about 110,000 distinct CDR3 sequences; nearly 25% of them appeared once. Roughly an eighth of the sample is held by the ten biggest clonotypes. What was sequenced was synovial fluid, either unsorted or a sorted T cell fraction (not recorded which). These receptors were taken from a male donor with ankylosing spondylitis.

In its sample, this clonotype was seen a few times. The rearrangement links TRBV12-3 or TRBV12-4 to TRBJ2-7; D is perhaps TRBD1 (5 bases). The CDR3 runs 12 residues. The V end lost 6 bases, the J end lost 8 bases, and 14 bases lay between the germline ends. CDR3 loop: CASRQDSNQQYF. The CDR3 DNA is TGTGCCAGCAGACAAGACAGTAACCAGCAGTACTTC.

This clonotype was found a few times. The V and J genes are TRBV10-3 and TRBJ2-6, with TRBD1 identical over 7 bases. Germline CDR1 ENHRY, CDR2 SYGVKD. The CDR3 is made up of 16 amino acids. Trimming cost V 6 bases and J 0 bases; bases outside gene matches: 5. Here the CDR3 reads CAISPGQNSGANVLTF. The CDR3 coding sequence is TGTGCCATCAGCCCGGGACAGAACTCTGGGGCCAACGTCCTGACTTTC.

The rearrangement joins TRBV15 to TRBJ1-2; possibly TRBD1 for D (6 bases). Deletions cut 5 bases from V and 8 bases from J, with 21 bases between. Germline assignment: CDR1 LNHNV and CDR2 YYDKDF (reference sequence). The CDR3 covers 15 residues. CDR3 region: CATSQRLGGAPGYTF. The CDR3 DNA sequence: TGTGCCACCAGCCAGAGATTGGGGGGGGCGCCCGGCTACACCTTC. Together with reference TRBV15 and TRBJ1-2, the CDR3 gives the full variable domain: DAMVIQNPRYQVTQFGKPVTLSCSQTLNHNVMYWYQQKSSQAPKLLFHYYDKDFNNEADTPDNFQSRRPNTSFCFLDIRSPGLGDTAMYLCATSQRLGGAPGYTFGSGTRLTVV.

V usage is TRBV30 and J usage is TRBJ2-6; maybe TRBD1 (5 bases). This CDR3 spans 15 amino acids. Germline V gives CDR1 GTSNPN, CDR2 SVGIG (reference sequence). The germline V and J ends were trimmed by 5 bases and 0 bases, with 11 bases remaining between them. The CDR3: CAWSAGLSGANVLTF. The CDR3 nucleotides read TGTGCCTGGTCAGCAGGGCTCTCTGGGGCCAACGTCCTGACTTTC.

The CDR3 DNA follows: TGTGCCACCAGCAGAGACAGGGGTTATAGCACCGGGGAGCTGTTTTTT. Residues: CATSRDRGYSTGELFF. This chain links TRBV15 with TRBJ2-2, with D perhaps TRBD1 (6 bases). Germline CDR1 LNHNV, CDR2 YYDKDF (reference sequence). The CDR3 spans 16 residues. V was cut by 0 bases and J by 4 bases, with 12 bases left in between.

This rearrangement joins TRBV4-1 to TRBJ2-1; 9 nucleotides align to TRBD1. CDR1 is MGHRA and CDR2 is YSYEKL in the germline V gene. V lost 2 bases and J lost 5; bases outside the gene matches: 4. This CDR3 has 15 residues. In nucleotides, the CDR3 is TGCGCCAGCAGCCAACGGTGGGACAGGGACAATGAGCAGTTCTTC. The encoded protein is CASSQRWDRDNEQFF.

The chain carries TRBV20-1 and TRBJ2-2; 9 bases are shared with TRBD2. The CDR3 has 15 amino acids. Germline V gene lookup returns CDR1 DFQATT and CDR2 SNEGSKA (reference sequence). V lost 6 bases and J lost 0; bases outside the gene matches: 5. CDR3 in DNA: TGCAGTGCATCTAGCGGGAACTCGAACACCGGGGAGCTGTTTTTT. Protein: CSASSGNSNTGELFF.

This clonotype was counted a few times. This chain connects TRBV20-1 to TRBJ1-6; TRBD1 aligns across 8 bases. J was trimmed by 7 bases and V by 6 bases; bases with no gene match: 8. CDR1 is DFQATT and CDR2 is SNEGSKA in the germline V gene (reference sequence). The CDR3 sequence is 14 residues long. The CDR3 DNA follows: TGCAGTGCGCAAGACAGGGGAGGCAATTCACCCCTCCACTTT. Translating it yields CSAQDRGGNSPLHF.

The chain recombines TRBV7-2 with TRBJ1-2; 8 bases line up with TRBD1. CDR3 length: 16 residues. Germline V gene lookup returns CDR1 SGHTA and CDR2 FQGNSA. V was pared by 2 bases and J by 7 bases, with 12 bases of the junction left unmatched. The DNA of the CDR3 is TGTGCCAGCAGCTTAAGAATCGGGCAGGGGGCATTTGGCTACACCTTC. Amino acid sequence: CASSLRIGQGAFGYTF.

This clonotype came up a few times. The rearrangement links TRBV11-3 to TRBJ2-5; 12 bases are a match to TRBD2. J lost 5 bases, V lost 5 bases, and 6 bases had no gene match. The CDR3 runs to 15 residues. CDR1 and CDR2 (germline): SGHNT, YENEEA. CDR3 nucleotides: TGTGCCAGCAGCGGAACTAGCGGGGGGATGGAGACCCAGTACTTC. This sequence encodes CASSGTSGGMETQYF.

The chain combines TRBV29-1 with TRBJ2-1; 7 positions match TRBD2. The CDR3 is 13 residues long. Germline V lookup: CDR1 SQVTM, CDR2 ANQGSEA. Unmatched junction bases numbered 3, after V lost 4 bases and J lost 3 bases. The CDR3 sequence is CSVGGSDYNEQFF. Written as DNA, the CDR3 is TGCAGCGTTGGCGGGAGTGACTACAATGAGCAGTTCTTC.

This chain joins TRBV18 and TRBJ2-2; 7 nucleotides align to TRBD1. With V trimmed by 1 base and J by 4 bases, 12 bases remained unmatched. The CDR3 has 18 residues. CDR1 and CDR2 from the germline V gene are KGHSH and LQKENI. The CDR3 here is CASSPLPPQTGSTGELFF. The DNA of the CDR3 is TGTGCCAGCTCACCACTCCCACCCCAGACAGGGAGCACCGGGGAGCTGTTTTTT.

The rearrangement joins TRBV4-1 to TRBJ2-1, with unresolved D. The V and J ends lost 1 base and 6 bases respectively, with 16 bases between them. CDR1 is MGHRA, CDR2 YSYEKL, per germline. The length of the CDR3 is 16 residues. The CDR3 bases are TGCGCCAGCAGCCAAGGAGTGGGGATCCCGGGCAATGAGCAGTTCTTC. Protein product: CASSQGVGIPGNEQFF.

The chain recombines TRBV7-9 with TRBJ2-7; D ambiguous. CDR1 and CDR2 from the germline V gene are SEHNR and FQNEAQ (reference sequence). CDR3 length: 14 amino acids. Between the trimmed V and J ends, which lost 1 base and 2 bases, there was a span of 9 bases. CDR3 DNA sequence: TGTGCCAGCAGCTTAGTTTCGGAAGCCTACGAGCAGTACTTC. This encodes CASSLVSEAYEQYF.

This clonotype has more than one count but fewer than ten. The chain carries TRBV5-1 and TRBJ2-7; 12 bases are shared with TRBD2. Per germline, CDR1 SGHRS and CDR2 YFSETQ. V shed 0 bases and J 4 bases; nucleotides not matched to a gene: 2. This CDR3 has 15 residues. CDR3 sequence: CASSLEGTSGYEQYV. The CDR3 bases are TGCGCCAGCAGCTTGGAAGGGACTAGCGGGTACGAGCAGTACGTC.

The chain uses TRBV20-1 and TRBJ2-3; 11 bases agree with TRBD2. Unmatched junction bases numbered 12, after V lost 6 bases and J lost 4 bases. CDR1 is DFQATT, CDR2 SNEGSKA, per germline (reference sequence). The CDR3 is 16 residues long. The CDR3 nucleotides are TGCAGTGCCGGACAGTCCGGGACTAGCGGCCCAGATACGCAGTATTTT. Protein: CSAGQSGTSGPDTQYF.

This clonotype was observed a few times. This chain connects TRBV3-1 to TRBJ2-3; 7 bases line up with TRBD2. Germline lookup yields CDR1 LGHDT and CDR2 YNNKEL (reference sequence). V trimming: 1 base; J trimming: 7 bases; junction bases outside the gene matches: 11. This CDR3 has 16 amino acids. Written as DNA, the CDR3 is TGTGCCAGCAGCCAAGCCCCTAGCGGAGGGGATCATACGCAGTATTTT. Translation: CASSQAPSGGDHTQYF.

V is TRBV2 and J is TRBJ1-6; D is perhaps TRBD1 (6 bases). The CDR3 sequence is 14 residues long. Trimming cost V 8 bases and J 7 bases, with 15 bases left between them. CDR1 SNHLY and CDR2 FYNNEI come from the germline V gene. The CDR3 loop reads CASGGQRTNSPLHF. The CDR3 coding sequence is TGTGCCAGCGGAGGACAGAGGACAAATTCACCCCTCCACTTT.

This clonotype was seen ten or more times. J is TRBJ1-2 and V is TRBV29-1; D gene ambiguous. V was cut by 4 bases and J by 8 bases, with 23 bases left in between. This CDR3 is built from 15 residues. CDR1 and CDR2 from the germline V gene are SQVTM and ANQGSEA. In DNA form, the CDR3 reads TGCAGCGTTGTCTTTTTTGGTCGGTCCTGGCAGGGCTACACCTTC. It specifies CSVVFFGRSWQGYTF.

This clonotype turned up a few times. This chain connects TRBV14 to TRBJ2-5; D might be TRBD2 (6 bases). The CDR3 runs to 16 residues. V gave up 1 base and J gave up 1 base, with 13 bases separating them. CDR1 SGHDN and CDR2 FVKESK come from the germline V gene. This CDR3 reads CASSQGLLASQETQYF. CDR3 bases: TGTGCCAGCAGCCAAGGGTTGCTAGCGAGCCAAGAGACCCAGTACTTC.

At least ten counts were recorded for this clonotype. This sequence joins TRBV3-1 and TRBJ2-7, with 9 bases that match TRBD1. Germline V CDR1 and CDR2: LGHDT, YNNKEL (reference sequence). After removal of 3 bases from V and 5 bases from J, the junction contained 5 bases not matched to a gene. The CDR3 loop spans 14 amino acids. The CDR3 DNA is TGTGCCAGCAGCCACGGACAGGGGCACGACGAGCAGTACGTC. Translated: CASSHGQGHDEQYV.

This sequence joins TRBV2 and TRBJ2-5, with D maybe TRBD1 (6 bases). The germline V and J ends were trimmed by 3 bases and 0 bases, with 11 bases remaining between them. The CDR3 runs 15 residues. Germline lookup yields CDR1 SNHLY and CDR2 FYNNEI. DNA for the CDR3: TGTGCCAGCAGTGATGACAGGTCGAACCAAGAGACCCAGTACTTC. Translated, it gives CASSDDRSNQETQYF.

This clonotype occurred a few times. The V call is TRBV20-1, the J call TRBJ2-1; D possibly corresponds to TRBD1 (5 bases). The CDR3 length is 16 residues. Trimming removed 0 bases from V and 0 bases from J, with 12 bases in between. Germline CDR1 reads DFQATT; CDR2 reads SNEGSKA (reference sequence). CDR3 in amino acids: CSARDGRGSSYNEQFF. The CDR3 coding sequence is TGCAGTGCTAGAGATGGTAGGGGCAGCTCCTACAATGAGCAGTTCTTC.

The rearrangement joins TRBV5-1 to TRBJ1-1; 8 bases fit TRBD1. CDR1 and CDR2 (germline): SGHRS, YFSETQ. The V segment lost 2 bases and the J segment 3 bases; nucleotides outside the gene matches: 6. The CDR3 contains 15 residues. The CDR3 reads CASSFFQGAHTEAFF. Written as DNA, the CDR3 is TGCGCCAGCAGCTTTTTCCAGGGGGCCCACACTGAAGCTTTCTTT.

This clonotype was seen only a few times. V is TRBV12-3 or TRBV12-4 and J is TRBJ2-7, with D possibly being TRBD1 or TRBD2 (5 bases each). Trimming removed 6 bases from V and 7 bases from J, with 13 bases in between. There are 12 residues in the CDR3. The CDR3 nucleotides are TGTGCCAGCAGGGGCACCTGGGGGGAGCAGTACTTC. Residues: CASRGTWGEQYF.

At least ten counts were recorded for this clonotype. The V call is TRBV7-2, the J call TRBJ1-6, with a possible D match to TRBD1 (5 bases). Per the germline V gene, CDR1 is SGHTA and CDR2 is FQGNSA. The V end was cut by 4 bases, the J end by 7 bases, with 8 bases between. The CDR3 runs to 13 residues. The CDR3 region is CASSSNRNSPLHF. The CDR3 coding sequence is TGTGCCAGCAGCTCCAACAGGAATTCACCCCTCCACTTT.

This clonotype came up many times. The rearrangement links TRBV11-2 to TRBJ2-1, with 15 bases that match TRBD2. With V trimmed by 5 bases and J by 0 bases, 11 bases remained unmatched. The CDR3 has 20 residues. Germline CDR1 is SGHAT and CDR2 is FQNNGV. The CDR3 loop is CASSRASGTSGRSSYNEQFF. In nucleotides, the CDR3 is TGTGCCAGCAGCAGAGCCTCAGGGACTAGCGGGAGGAGCTCCTACAATGAGCAGTTCTTC.

The rearrangement links TRBV7-8 to TRBJ2-5; D may be TRBD2 (5 bases). V lost 4 bases and J lost 4, with 13 bases in between. The CDR3 is 14 amino acids. The germline V gene encodes CDR1 SGHVS and CDR2 FQNEAQ. CDR3 protein: CASSSFRGLETQYF. The CDR3 region has the DNA TGTGCCAGCAGCTCTTTTCGGGGTTTAGAGACCCAGTACTTC.

The chain carries TRBV5-1 and TRBJ2-1; possibly TRBD2 for D (6 bases). V was pared by 7 bases and J by 10 bases, with 15 bases between. The CDR3 sequence is 12 residues long. Germline lookup yields CDR1 SGHRS and CDR2 YFSETQ. The CDR3 spells CASGGRQTEQFF. CDR3 DNA sequence: TGCGCCAGCGGGGGGAGACAGACGGAGCAGTTCTTC.

This clonotype was observed a few times. The chain recombines TRBV3-1 with TRBJ2-1; perhaps TRBD2 as D (5 bases). This CDR3 has 13 amino acids. Germline V gene data show CDR1 as LGHDT and CDR2 as YNNKEL (reference sequence). The V end lost 2 bases, the J end lost 8 bases, and 10 bases lay between the germline ends. Here the CDR3 reads CASSQIRGHEQFF. CDR3 in DNA: TGTGCCAGCAGCCAAATCCGAGGGCATGAGCAGTTCTTC.

V usage is TRBV15 and J usage is TRBJ2-1, with D unresolved. CDR1 and CDR2 from the germline V gene are LNHNV and YYDKDF (reference sequence). This CDR3 is 16 amino acids long. V was pared by 2 bases and J by 0 bases, with 11 bases between. Here the CDR3 reads CATSRPTYTSYNEQFF. As DNA, the CDR3 is TGTGCCACCAGCAGACCTACTTATACCTCCTACAATGAGCAGTTCTTC.